This T cell receptor beta chain was found in a study of blood T cell repertoires in COVID-19. Study-wide context: Material from acute and convalescent COVID-19 was sourced from the United States, Italy and Spain. The cDNA or gDNA used as material had been derived from T cells, B-cell-depleted T cells, or PBMCs.

The J segment lost 5 bases and the V segment lost 3 bases, leaving 8 bases of the junction unmatched. The length of the CDR3 is 16 residues. Germline V gene data show CDR1 as KGHSH and CDR2 as LQKENI. Methods used by the authors: It was from reference gene primer amplification that nucleated cell counts were estimated. Profiled with immunoSEQ multiplex PCR; TCRdb holds only in-frame clones, not every one. Clonal size and the V and J genes are those of that table, whereas D and trimming came from the DNA. The data show around 84,000 clones, about 82% seen once. The receptor comes from a man older than 75 with active or convalescent COVID-19. Material for sequencing was peripheral blood. The chain has TRBV18 and TRBJ1-4, with 8 bases matching TRBD1. CDR3 nucleotide sequence: TGTGCCAGCTCACCGAAACAACAGGGGGTAAATGAAAAACTGTTTTTT. The encoded protein is CASSPKQQGVNEKLFF.